One and the same sample provided the 26 T cell receptor beta chains below, sequenced in a study of healthy donors' naive CD4 and CD8 T cells. A linear amplification protocol produced the TCR libraries from 500 ng of total RNA. One entry per CDR3 protein results from TCRdb running MiXCR on the reads. The table records about 200,000 distinct CDR3 sequences, nearly 75% of them present only once. Material: naive CD4+ and CD8+ T cells sorted from blood, pooled from several donors. The receptors were sampled from a pool of human donors in good health; the sample pools cells from several healthy donors.

This clonotype was seen a few times. This sequence joins TRBV6-5 and TRBJ1-5; unclear D gene. Germline lookup yields CDR1 MNHEY and CDR2 SVGAGI. The CDR3 length is 14 residues. V was shortened by 0 bases and J by 5 bases, with 8 bases between the two germline ends. The CDR3 sequence: CASSYSFRDQPQHF. CDR3 sequence (DNA): TGTGCCAGCAGTTACTCGTTCCGGGATCAGCCCCAGCATTTT.

This clonotype was detected only once. The V call is TRBV30, the J call TRBJ1-3; D is possibly TRBD1 (6 bases). CDR1 is GTSNPN and CDR2 is SVGIG in the germline V gene (reference sequence). The CDR3 length is 16 residues. Trimming cost V 1 base and J 0 bases, with 13 bases left between them. CDR3 in DNA: TGTGCCTGGAGTGCCGGGGACATCCACTCTGGAAACACCATATATTTT. Its translation is CAWSAGDIHSGNTIYF. The full variable domain, its missing parts supplied by reference TRBV30 and TRBJ1-3, is SQTIHQWPATLVQPVGSPLSLECTVEGTSNPNLYWYRQAAGRGLQLLFYSVGIGQISSEVPQNLSASRPQDRQFILSSKKLLLSDSGFYLCAWSAGDIHSGNTIYFGEGSWLTVV.

V gene TRBV6-1 combines with J gene TRBJ2-5; 7 bases align to TRBD2. Germline CDR1 reads MNHNS; CDR2 reads SASEGT. Trimming at V came to 1 base and at J to 5 bases, leaving 7 bases not matched to a gene. The CDR3 covers 15 residues. CDR3 DNA sequence: TGTGCCAGCAGTGAAGGGCCGGGAGGCGGGGAGACCCAGTACTTC. Encoded protein: CASSEGPGGGETQYF.

This clonotype has just a few counts. The J gene is TRBJ1-1, the V gene TRBV19; D ambiguous. From germline, CDR1 is LNHDA and CDR2 SQIVND (reference sequence). Trimming took off 6 bases at V and 1 base at J, with 9 bases between the two ends. The CDR3 length is 13 residues. CDR3: CASSDTGNTEAFF. For the CDR3, the DNA is TGTGCCAGTAGCGATACGGGGAACACTGAAGCTTTCTTT.

J is TRBJ1-2 and V is TRBV19; D is possibly TRBD1 (5 bases). Looked up from germline, CDR1 is LNHDA and CDR2 is SQIVND (reference sequence). The CDR3 length is 14 residues. V was cut by 4 bases and J by 3 bases, with 12 bases left in between. The CDR3 nucleotides are TGTGCCAGTAGTACCTGGGGCCGCGACTATGGCTACACCTTC. Protein: CASSTWGRDYGYTF.

V usage is TRBV6-5 and J usage is TRBJ2-1, with 8 positions matching TRBD2. Germline CDR1 and CDR2: MNHEY and SVGAGI. The CDR3 is 14 residues long. The junction had 6 bases not matched to a gene; V was cut back by 8 bases and J by 3 bases. CDR3 sequence reads: CASSVLAGYNEQFF. The CDR3 DNA sequence: TGTGCCAGCTCCGTCCTAGCGGGCTACAATGAGCAGTTCTTC.

This clonotype was counted between two and nine times. V and J are TRBV6-2 or TRBV6-3 and TRBJ1-5, with 10 nucleotides matching TRBD1. Germline V CDR1 and CDR2: MNHEY, SVGEGT. With V trimmed by 6 bases and J by 7 bases, 6 bases remained unmatched. The CDR3 loop spans 14 amino acids. CDR3 in DNA: TGTGCCAGCAGCTTGGGACAGGGGTTCCAGCCCCAGCATTTT. This translates into CASSLGQGFQPQHF.

The CDR3 DNA reads TGCAGCGCCGACCAAAACCAAGAGACCCAGTACTTC. This codes for CSADQNQETQYF. The chain employs TRBV29-1 and TRBJ2-5; D remains ambiguous. The V end was cut by 7 bases, the J end by 0 bases, with 9 bases between. Germline V gene lookup returns CDR1 SQVTM and CDR2 ANQGSEA. CDR3 length: 12 residues.

The V and J genes are TRBV6-5 and TRBJ2-3; maybe TRBD2 (5 bases). Trimming stripped 8 bases from V and 3 bases from J, with 18 bases between. The CDR3 sequence is 15 residues long. Germline V CDR1 and CDR2: MNHEY, SVGAGI. CDR3 residues: CASALGGERTDTQYF. In nucleotides, the CDR3 is TGTGCCAGCGCTCTTGGTGGGGAGCGAACAGATACGCAGTATTTT.

This clonotype appeared a single time. The CDR3 nucleotides read TGTGCCAGCAGTAAGATGAATCAGCCCCAGCATTTT. This gives the protein CASSKMNQPQHF. The chain carries TRBV6-5 and TRBJ1-5; D uncertain. Trimming removed 5 bases at V and 4 bases at J, with 6 bases between. The CDR3 consists of 12 residues. The germline CDR1 and CDR2 sequences are MNHEY and SVGAGI.

This rearrangement joins TRBV5-5 to TRBJ2-2; 15 positions match TRBD2. This CDR3 is 20 amino acids long. CDR1 is SGHKS and CDR2 is YYEKEE in the germline V gene (reference sequence). Trimming at V came to 2 bases and at J to 6 bases, leaving 14 bases not matched to a gene. In DNA, the CDR3 is TGTGCCAGCAGCTTTACCCCGGGACTAGCGGGAGGACCGGTTTCCGGGGAGCTGTTTTTT. It codes for CASSFTPGLAGGPVSGELFF.

This clonotype has just a few counts. The rearrangement links TRBV5-4 to TRBJ2-7, with 9 bases lining up with TRBD1. The CDR3 has 14 amino acids. V lost 4 bases and J lost 5; bases outside the gene matches: 7. Germline V lookup: CDR1 SGHNT, CDR2 YYREEE (reference sequence). Written as DNA, the CDR3 is TGTGCCAGCAGCACCGGACAGGGGATAAACGAGCAGTACTTC. It yields the protein CASSTGQGINEQYF.

The gene calls are TRBV20-1 and TRBJ2-7; weak D call: TRBD2 (5 bases). From germline, CDR1 is DFQATT and CDR2 SNEGSKA (reference sequence). V was cut by 5 bases and J by 2 bases, with 13 bases left in between. This CDR3 comprises 13 residues. CDR3 sequence reads: CSAPSGPPYEQYF. The DNA for the CDR3 is TGCAGTGCTCCCAGCGGCCCACCCTACGAGCAGTACTTC.

This chain uses TRBV19 with TRBJ2-7, with D hard to call. Germline V gene lookup returns CDR1 LNHDA and CDR2 SQIVND (reference sequence). The ends were cut back, 5 bases at V and 2 bases at J, with 10 bases in the middle. The CDR3 runs 13 residues. Written as DNA, the CDR3 is TGTGCCAGTAGTTTCGGCCTTACCTACGAGCAGTACTTC. Protein product: CASSFGLTYEQYF.

This clonotype was detected once. Written as DNA, the CDR3 is TGCGCCAGCAGCTTGGAGGGCCGCAATGAGCAGTTCTTC. Translating it yields CASSLEGRNEQFF. The rearrangement joins TRBV5-1 to TRBJ2-1; D not certain. This CDR3 contains 13 residues. The germline CDR1 and CDR2 sequences are SGHRS and YFSETQ. With 0 bases removed from V and 6 bases from J, the gap between germline ends came to 7 bases.

In this sample, this clonotype turned up a few times. This chain connects TRBV19 to TRBJ2-1; no firm D call. V lost 1 base and J 7 bases, leaving 5 bases between the germline ends. CDR3 size: 12 residues. Germline V CDR1 and CDR2: LNHDA, SQIVND (reference sequence). CDR3 amino acids: CASSIGGNEQFF. The CDR3 coding sequence is TGTGCCAGTAGTATAGGTGGAAATGAGCAGTTCTTC.

The chain combines TRBV5-1 with TRBJ2-7; TRBD2 might be the D (5 bases). The CDR3 has 15 amino acids. Trimming stripped 2 bases from V and 5 bases from J, with 17 bases between. The germline gives CDR1 SGHRS, CDR2 YFSETQ. The CDR3 loop is CASSLSPLLRDEQYF. For the CDR3, the DNA is TGCGCCAGCAGCTTATCTCCGCTCCTGAGGGACGAGCAGTACTTC.

The genes are TRBV12-3 or TRBV12-4 and TRBJ1-5; TRBD1 aligns across 8 bases. The CDR3 spans 15 residues. Trimming removed 6 bases from V and 9 bases from J; junction bases left unmatched: 13. CDR3 in amino acids: CASSSAGQVLRPQHF. The CDR3, as DNA: TGTGCCAGCAGCTCGGCGGGACAGGTACTTCGGCCCCAGCATTTT.

This clonotype was seen only a few times. One junction end does not reproduce the germline sequence, and a read error may be involved. The chain carries TRBV29-1 and TRBJ2-3; D perhaps matches TRBD2 (5 bases). Germline V gene sequence: CDR1 SQVTM, CDR2 ANQGSEA. The CDR3 totals 13 residues. The CDR3, as DNA: TGTAGCGTTGTGACGGTCTCCAGAGATACGCAGTATTTT. It yields the protein CSVVTVSRDTQYF.

The CDR3 here is CSARIANEQFF. For the CDR3, the DNA is TGCAGCGCCCGGATCGCGAATGAGCAGTTCTTC. V and J are TRBV29-1 and TRBJ2-1; D gene ambiguous. The germline CDR1 and CDR2 sequences are SQVTM and ANQGSEA. The CDR3 covers 11 residues. The ends were cut back, 7 bases at V and 7 bases at J, with 11 bases in the middle.

The genes are TRBV29-1 and TRBJ2-1; D call uncertain. This CDR3 spans 14 amino acids. The V end was cut by 2 bases, the J end by 1 base, with 9 bases between. Germline assignment: CDR1 SQVTM and CDR2 ANQGSEA. CDR3 coding DNA: TGCAGCGTTGAAATGGGTGAGTCCTACAATGAGCAGTTCTTC. Translated: CSVEMGESYNEQFF.

This clonotype has just a few counts. CDR3 nucleotides: TGTGCCAGCAGTTACTCTAGCCGTTACAATGAGCAGTTCTTC. It yields the protein CASSYSSRYNEQFF. The chain has TRBV6-5 and TRBJ2-1; no reliable D call. CDR3 size: 14 residues. CDR1 and CDR2 from the germline V gene are MNHEY and SVGAGI. Trimming left V 0 bases short and J 4 bases short, with 7 bases between.

This chain joins TRBV24-1 and TRBJ2-1; TRBD1 aligns across 8 bases. Germline CDR1 reads KGHDR; CDR2 reads SFDVKD. This CDR3 region has 15 residues. The ends lost 0 bases at V and 6 bases at J; junction bases unmatched: 3. CDR3 protein: CATSDLGQGINEQFF. CDR3 nucleotide sequence: TGTGCCACCAGTGATTTGGGACAGGGTATCAATGAGCAGTTCTTC.

This chain joins TRBV27 and TRBJ1-2; D gene uncertain. Between the trimmed V and J ends, which lost 7 bases and 2 bases, there was a span of 20 bases. CDR1 and CDR2 (germline): MNHEY, SMNVEV (reference sequence). The CDR3 sequence is 16 residues long. CDR3 in amino acids: CASTLTRAAGNYGYTF. In nucleotides, the CDR3 is TGTGCCAGCACCCTAACTAGGGCGGCGGGGAACTATGGCTACACCTTC.

This clonotype was counted a single time. The chain recombines TRBV12-3 or TRBV12-4 with TRBJ1-2; D is unclear. This CDR3 comprises 13 residues. Trimming took 6 bases from V and 4 from J, leaving 12 bases between them. DNA of the CDR3: TGTGCCAGCAGCTTAACAGAGTCCTATGGCTACACCTTC. Translated: CASSLTESYGYTF.

This rearrangement joins TRBV19 to TRBJ2-1, with TRBD2 matching 13 bases. This CDR3 is built from 17 residues. Germline CDR1 and CDR2: LNHDA and SQIVND (reference sequence). V lost 2 bases to trimming and J lost 5 bases; unmatched junction nucleotides: 6. The CDR3 nucleotides are TGTGCCAGTAGTATAATGGCCGGGACTAGCGGGAACAATGAGCAGTTCTTC. Translated: CASSIMAGTSGNNEQFF. The whole variable domain, remainder taken from reference TRBV19 and TRBJ2-1, is DGGITQSPKYLFRKEGQNVTLSCEQNLNHDAMYWYRQDPGQGLRLIYYSQIVNDFQKGDIAEGYSVSREKKESFPLTVTSAQKNPTAFYLCASSIMAGTSGNNEQFFGPGTRLTVL.